This T cell receptor beta chain was recorded in a study of OX40 agonist ivuxolimab in advanced cancers. This clone was observed a single time. Here immunoSEQ multiplex PCR was the method, and the copy in TCRdb shows in-frame clones only, minus some. The profile shows about 50,000 clones, approximately 91% of them singletons. This CDR3 spans 13 amino acids. Germline V lookup: CDR1 MDHEN, CDR2 SYDVKM. Trimming took off 5 bases at V and 7 bases at J, with 15 bases between the two ends. The sequences come from CD4+ or CD8+ T cells sorted from blood, collected in a trial of the OX40 agonist ivuxolimab. The receptor was derived from an adult with an advanced solid tumor such as melanoma, head and neck, liver or kidney cancer. The chain links TRBV28 to TRBJ2-7, with unresolved D. CDR3 nucleotide sequence: TGTGCCAGCAGTAGCCCCTCCTCTGATGAGCAGTACTTC. Amino acid sequence: CASSSPSSDEQYF.